The next 32 T cell receptor beta chains were all read from a single sample in a study of T cell repertoires in ileal Crohn's disease. The protocol was immunoSEQ multiplex PCR, while the TCRdb copy is restricted to in-frame clones and leaves out a portion. The data hold several thousand clones, with 65% to 80% observed a single time. The sample taken for sequencing was ileal tissue. These receptors were obtained from an adult with Crohn's disease.

This rearrangement joins TRBV7-8 to TRBJ1-1; 8 bases are shared with TRBD1. With 0 bases clipped from V and 0 bases from J, the junction kept 3 bases outside the gene matches. The CDR3 covers 16 residues. Germline CDR1 is SGHVS and CDR2 is FQNEAQ. The CDR3 loop reads CASSLASGQVNTEAFF. The CDR3 nucleotides read TGTGCCAGCAGCTTAGCGTCGGGACAGGTGAACACTGAAGCTTTCTTT.

This clone appeared a few times. This chain joins TRBV5-1 and TRBJ2-7; 14 bases match TRBD2. Germline lookup yields CDR1 SGHRS and CDR2 YFSETQ. V shed 4 bases, J shed 6 bases, and the junction held 12 bases outside the gene matches. The CDR3 has 17 residues. The chain's CDR3 is CASSPGLTSGREREQYF. As DNA, the CDR3 is TGCGCCAGCAGCCCAGGACTGACTAGCGGGAGGGAACGCGAGCAGTACTTC. Combining the CDR3 with reference TRBV5-1 and TRBJ2-7 gives the whole variable domain KAGVTQTPRYLIKTRGQQVTLSCSPISGHRSVSWYQQTPGQGLQFLFEYFSETQRNKGNFPGRFSGRQFSNSRSEMNVSTLELGDSALYLCASSPGLTSGREREQYFGPGTRLTVT.

This chain connects TRBV29-1 to TRBJ1-5; perhaps TRBD1 as D (5 bases). V was clipped by 2 bases and J by 7 bases, with 12 bases between them. The CDR3 length is 13 residues. Per the germline V gene, CDR1 is SQVTM and CDR2 is ANQGSEA. CDR3 sequence reads: CSVESGRDQPQHF. CDR3 DNA sequence: TGCAGCGTTGAATCGGGGAGGGACCAGCCCCAGCATTTT.

The rearrangement links TRBV30 to TRBJ2-3; D is unresolved. Per germline, CDR1 GTSNPN and CDR2 SVGIG (reference sequence). The CDR3 sequence is 13 residues long. Trimming took 4 bases from V and 0 from J, leaving 8 bases between them. The CDR3 protein is CAWNRASTDTQYF. The CDR3 region has the DNA TGTGCCTGGAACAGAGCTAGCACAGATACGCAGTATTTT.

There are a few counts of this clone. The gene calls are TRBV6-4 and TRBJ1-5; 8 nucleotides line up with TRBD1. The CDR3 consists of 15 residues. Germline CDR1 is MRHNA and CDR2 is SNTAGT. Losses at the gene ends were 6 bases for V and 6 bases for J; bases not matched to a gene: 10. Here the CDR3 reads CASRGQEGVCQPQHF. The CDR3 DNA sequence: TGTGCCAGCAGGGGACAGGAGGGCGTCTGTCAGCCCCAGCATTTT.

The genes are TRBV20-1 and TRBJ2-7; D is uncertain. The germline V gene encodes CDR1 DFQATT and CDR2 SNEGSKA (reference sequence). There are 11 residues in the CDR3. V lost 0 bases to trimming and J lost 6 bases, with 6 bases between them. The CDR3 region is CSARDIGEQYF. The CDR3 nucleotides are TGCAGTGCTAGAGATATCGGCGAGCAGTACTTC.

The CDR3 DNA reads TGTGCCAGCAGCTTAAAACGGTTGACAGCCTCTAGCACAGATACGCAGTATTTT. Its translation: CASSLKRLTASSTDTQYF. The gene calls are TRBV7-3 and TRBJ2-3, with D tentatively TRBD1 (5 bases). CDR1 SGHTA and CDR2 FQGTGA come from the germline V gene. The CDR3 loop spans 18 amino acids. Trimming pared 1 base from V and 0 bases from J, leaving 17 bases between.

The chain joins TRBV5-4 to TRBJ2-5; 10 positions agree with TRBD1. V lost 4 bases, J lost 6 bases, and 9 bases stayed unmatched. CDR1 is SGHNT, CDR2 YYREEE, per germline (reference sequence). There are 15 residues in the CDR3. CDR3 DNA sequence: TGTGCCAGCAGCCTCCGGGACAGGGGTGTGAAGACCCAGTACTTC. It is translated as CASSLRDRGVKTQYF.

This clone was seen once. In DNA, the CDR3 is TGTGCCAGCACCCCCTCGCGGGGCTCCTACAATGAGCAGTTCTTC. The encoded protein is CASTPSRGSYNEQFF. The gene calls are TRBV2 and TRBJ2-1, with D maybe TRBD2 (6 bases). The CDR3 runs to 15 residues. V lost 7 bases, J lost 0 bases, and 13 bases lay in between. Germline V CDR1 and CDR2: SNHLY, FYNNEI.

This clone was counted only a few times. The chain recombines TRBV4-1 with TRBJ2-1, with TRBD2 matching over 12 bases. CDR3 size: 16 residues. Trimming cost V 4 bases and J 6 bases; bases outside gene matches: 7. Germline V gene data show CDR1 as MGHRA and CDR2 as YSYEKL. In DNA, the CDR3 is TGCGCCAGCAGCCGCCTTACTAGCGGGAGGTCCAATGAGCAGTTCTTC. It is translated as CASSRLTSGRSNEQFF.

The J gene is TRBJ2-5, the V gene TRBV19, with no clear D. This CDR3 region has 14 residues. The V and J ends lost 4 bases and 5 bases respectively, with 14 bases between them. CDR1 and CDR2 from the germline V gene are LNHDA and SQIVND (reference sequence). The CDR3 nucleotides read TGTGCCAGTAGTAGCTCTCAGCGTTGGGAGACCCAGTACTTC. Its protein product is CASSSSQRWETQYF. The whole variable domain, filled in from reference TRBV19 and TRBJ2-5, reads DGGITQSPKYLFRKEGQNVTLSCEQNLNHDAMYWYRQDPGQGLRLIYYSQIVNDFQKGDIAEGYSVSREKKESFPLTVTSAQKNPTAFYLCASSSSQRWETQYFGPGTRLLVL.

This chain joins TRBV27 and TRBJ2-1; the match to TRBD2 covers 10 bases. J gave up 7 bases and V 7 bases, and 4 bases lay outside the gene matches. Germline CDR1 reads MNHEY; CDR2 reads SMNVEV (reference sequence). This CDR3 region has 13 residues. The CDR3 DNA reads TGTGCCAGCACAGCGGGGGGGGGAAATGAGCAGTTCTTC. Protein product: CASTAGGGNEQFF.

The chain uses TRBV29-1 and TRBJ2-7, with 10 bases identical to TRBD1. This CDR3 has 16 amino acids. The junction had 13 bases not matched to a gene; V was cut back by 5 bases and J by 3 bases. CDR1 is SQVTM, CDR2 ANQGSEA, per germline. Here the CDR3 reads CSVTTLEGQGNYEQYF. For the CDR3, the DNA is TGCAGCGTTACCACCCTAGAGGGACAGGGGAACTACGAGCAGTACTTC.

The gene calls are TRBV6-6 and TRBJ1-2, with D perhaps TRBD1 (5 bases). V was shortened by 2 bases and J by 2 bases, with 15 bases between the two germline ends. The CDR3 sequence is 16 residues long. Looked up from germline, CDR1 is MNHNY and CDR2 is SVGAGI (reference sequence). CDR3: CASSYPGGAENYGYTF. As DNA, the CDR3 is TGTGCCAGCAGTTACCCGGGTGGGGCAGAAAACTATGGCTACACCTTC.

The chain has TRBV7-9 and TRBJ2-1, with D perhaps matching TRBD1 (6 bases). The CDR3 runs 12 residues. Germline V gene data show CDR1 as SEHNR and CDR2 as FQNEAQ (reference sequence). Deletions cut 5 bases from V and 7 bases from J, with 9 bases between. CDR3 DNA: TGTGCCAGCAGCGTTGACAGGAATGAGCAGTTCTTC. It codes for CASSVDRNEQFF.

This clone was seen more than once but under ten times. Sequence at one end of the junction differs from germline and may be a read error. The gene calls are TRBV20-1 and TRBJ1-2; D not resolved. CDR1 and CDR2 (germline): DFQATT, SNEGSKA (reference sequence). The CDR3 totals 10 residues. Written as DNA, the CDR3 is TGCAGTGCCAGAGAGCGTGGCTACACCTTC. It codes for CSARERGYTF.

The chain couples TRBV5-8 to TRBJ2-7; the match to TRBD2 covers 8 bases. The CDR3 consists of 15 residues. Trimming took 2 bases from V and 2 from J; bases not matched to a gene: 6. The germline CDR1 and CDR2 sequences are SGHTS and YDEGEE. The chain's CDR3 is CASSFLGLGTYEQYF. The CDR3 nucleotides are TGTGCCAGCAGCTTTTTGGGACTAGGAACCTACGAGCAGTACTTC. The full variable domain, rest sourced from reference TRBV5-8 and TRBJ2-7, is EAGVTQSPTHLIKTRGQQATLRCSPISGHTSVYWYQQALGLGLQFLLWYDEGEERNRGNFPPRFSGRQFPNYSSELNVNALELEDSALYLCASSFLGLGTYEQYFGPGTRLTVT.

V gene TRBV28 combines with J gene TRBJ2-5; possible D gene TRBD2, 6 bases. The CDR3 spans 14 residues. Trimming left V 7 bases short and J 5 bases short, with 17 bases between. CDR1 is MDHEN, CDR2 SYDVKM, per germline. CDR3 nucleotides: TGTGCCAGCATTGGGACTCACCGTTTGGAGACCCAGTACTTC. Encoded protein: CASIGTHRLETQYF. The variable domain in full, completed from reference TRBV28 and TRBJ2-5, reads DVKVTQSSRYLVKRTGEKVFLECVQDMDHENMFWYRQDPGLGLRLIYFSYDVKMKEKGDIPEGYSVSREKKERFSLILESASTNQTSMYLCASIGTHRLETQYFGPGTRLLVL.

The J gene is TRBJ2-2, the V gene TRBV4-2, with 8 bases fitting TRBD2. The CDR3 covers 18 residues. Unmatched junction bases numbered 9, after V lost 1 base and J lost 2 bases. Per germline, CDR1 LGHNA and CDR2 YNFKEQ. In DNA, the CDR3 is TGTGCCAGCAGCCAAGCGGCAGCGGGGGTGAGCAACACCGGGGAGCTGTTTTTT. Protein: CASSQAAAGVSNTGELFF.

A remark on this clone: The identical CDR3 is also encoded by other nucleotide sequences in the sample. The chain has TRBV10-3 and TRBJ1-2; D is undetermined. V lost 0 bases to trimming and J lost 6 bases, with 8 bases between them. CDR1 and CDR2 from the germline V gene are ENHRY and SYGVKD. There are 13 residues in the CDR3. The CDR3 sequence: CAISESPGDGYTF. The CDR3 nucleotides are TGTGCCATCAGTGAGTCTCCAGGTGATGGCTACACCTTC.

This chain joins TRBV11-2 and TRBJ2-5; D not resolved. The CDR3 consists of 13 residues. Germline values: CDR1 SGHAT, CDR2 FQNNGV. Trimming pared 3 bases from V and 4 bases from J, leaving 9 bases between. CDR3 bases: TGTGCCAGCAGCTTTGGTTACAGAGAGACCCAGTACTTC. As protein: CASSFGYRETQYF.

The rearrangement uses TRBV2 and TRBJ1-2; a possible D gene is TRBD1 (5 bases). The CDR3 is 14 amino acids. V gave up 1 base and J gave up 6 bases, with 12 bases separating them. Germline V CDR1 and CDR2: SNHLY, FYNNEI. CDR3 in amino acids: CASSEVGQGDGYTF. The DNA of the CDR3 is TGTGCCAGCAGTGAAGTAGGGCAGGGCGATGGCTACACCTTC.

The J gene is TRBJ2-2, the V gene TRBV7-9, with D perhaps matching TRBD1 (5 bases). This CDR3 has 15 amino acids. Germline V lookup: CDR1 SEHNR, CDR2 FQNEAQ (reference sequence). The V end lost 5 bases, the J end lost 4 bases, and 14 bases lay between the germline ends. The CDR3 spells CASSGAAGSTGELFF. The CDR3 nucleotides read TGTGCCAGCAGCGGGGCCGCAGGGTCCACCGGGGAGCTGTTTTTT.

V and J are TRBV5-1 and TRBJ1-1, with TRBD1 as a possible D gene (5 bases). Trimming took off 1 base at V and 2 bases at J, with 9 bases between the two ends. The CDR3 spans 14 residues. Germline CDR1 and CDR2: SGHRS and YFSETQ. CDR3 bases: TGCGCCAGCAGCTTGTTAGGGGAAAACACTGAAGCTTTCTTT. It translates to CASSLLGENTEAFF.

The chain has TRBV7-2 and TRBJ2-3, with TRBD2 matching over 9 bases. The J segment lost 4 bases and the V segment lost 2 bases, leaving 7 bases of the junction unmatched. CDR1 is SGHTA and CDR2 is FQGNSA in the germline V gene. The CDR3 runs to 16 residues. CDR3 nucleotides: TGTGCCAGCAGCTTAAATCAGGGACTAGCCTCAGATACGCAGTATTTT. Translating gives CASSLNQGLASDTQYF.

This clone was detected only a few times. This chain connects TRBV9 to TRBJ2-3, with a possible D match to TRBD2 (6 bases). The CDR3 has 13 amino acids. V lost 4 bases and J lost 4, with 10 bases in between. The V gene's germline CDR1 is SGDLS and CDR2 YYNGEE. The chain's CDR3 is CASSIPGADTQYF. As DNA, the CDR3 is TGTGCCAGCAGCATCCCGGGAGCAGATACGCAGTATTTT. The entire variable domain, with the rest obtained from reference TRBV9 and TRBJ2-3, is as follows: DSGVTQTPKHLITATGQRVTLRCSPRSGDLSVYWYQQSLDQGLQFLIQYYNGEERAKGNILERFSAQQFPDLHSELNLSSLELGDSALYFCASSIPGADTQYFGPGTRLTVL.

The chain has TRBV28 and TRBJ1-4; tentative D call: TRBD1 (5 bases). CDR3 length: 14 residues. Trimming shortened V by 6 bases and J by 2 bases, and 10 bases separated the two germline ends. Per the germline V gene, CDR1 is MDHEN and CDR2 is SYDVKM. The CDR3 is CASRNGGTNEKLFF. The CDR3 DNA is TGTGCCAGCAGAAACGGGGGGACTAATGAAAAACTGTTTTTT.

The chain carries TRBV28 and TRBJ2-5, with 10 bases aligning to TRBD1. With 4 bases clipped from V and 4 bases from J, the junction kept 3 bases outside the gene matches. The CDR3 extends over 14 amino acids. Germline values: CDR1 MDHEN, CDR2 SYDVKM. The CDR3 loop reads CASSSTGGGETQYF. The DNA for the CDR3 is TGTGCCAGCAGTTCGACAGGGGGCGGAGAGACCCAGTACTTC.

This clone was counted only a few times. The chain carries TRBV5-1 and TRBJ2-3; TRBD2 aligns across 8 bases. V lost 4 bases to trimming and J lost 2 bases; unmatched junction nucleotides: 6. In germline, CDR1 is SGHRS, CDR2 YFSETQ. This CDR3 comprises 15 residues. CDR3 coding DNA: TGCGCCAGCAGCCCGAGCGGGAGTCCCACAGATACGCAGTATTTT. This gives the protein CASSPSGSPTDTQYF.

The chain recombines TRBV7-9 with TRBJ2-7; D may be TRBD2 (6 bases). Germline values: CDR1 SEHNR, CDR2 FQNEAQ (reference sequence). This CDR3 has 15 residues. The V and J ends lost 5 bases and 0 bases respectively, with 14 bases between them. For the CDR3, the DNA is TGTGCCAGCAGCCCTCTAGCGTCCAGCTCCTACGAGCAGTACTTC. Encoded protein: CASSPLASSSYEQYF.

J is TRBJ2-1 and V is TRBV5-1; weak D call: TRBD2 (6 bases). V gave up 3 bases and J gave up 2 bases, with 12 bases separating them. This CDR3 has 15 amino acids. The germline V gene encodes CDR1 SGHRS and CDR2 YFSETQ. The CDR3 is CASSSVGGAYNEQFF. The CDR3 nucleotides read TGCGCCAGCAGCTCAGTGGGGGGTGCCTACAATGAGCAGTTCTTC.

The rearrangement joins TRBV7-2 to TRBJ1-1, with a weak D call TRBD1 (6 bases). V was pared by 0 bases and J by 4 bases, with 12 bases between. Germline V gene sequence: CDR1 SGHTA, CDR2 FQGNSA. CDR3 length equals 15 residues. The CDR3 DNA is TGTGCCAGCAGCTTAGCCCCGGGACATCTCACTGAAGCTTTCTTT. Amino acid sequence: CASSLAPGHLTEAFF.